The clone carrying this T cell receptor beta chain has a handful of counts. The target antigen is unknown. This specimen belongs to a study of tumor-infiltrating lymphocytes in localized non-small cell lung cancer. In the study overall: Tumor tissue and non-adjacent uninvolved lung came from each patient. General study results and limits: Compared with uninvolved lung, tumors showed higher T cell infiltration by TCRbeta sequencing.

Data came from immunoSEQ multiplex PCR; TCRdb stores just in-frame clones and leaves some out. The repertoire has roughly 24,000 clones, around 64% of them found once; the top ten carry under 6.5%. The CDR3 spans 12 residues. The germline gives CDR1 SGHAT, CDR2 FQNNGV. Trimming left V 1 base short and J 10 bases short, with 7 bases between. The sequence was obtained from a human donor with non-small cell lung cancer. The chain is built from TRBV11-2 and TRBJ1-4; no firm D call. Sequencing was carried out using lung tumor tissue. The CDR3 DNA is TGTGCCAGCAGCTTAGGGTCTCGAAAACTGTTTTTT. Protein product: CASSLGSRKLFF.